Described below is a single T cell receptor beta chain sequence and its context. Its antigen is still unknown. Compared with germline, one end of the junction differs, possibly owing to a read error. The template was RNA from unsorted bulk tissue. Distant lung tissue was collected more than 3 cm away from the tumor edge. This record comes from a study of tumor and adjacent non-tumor tissue in lung cancer. Findings and caveats of the study: Tumor repertoires had a smaller top 100 clone share than normal lung.

TCRbeta libraries were built with three rounds of nested PCR, modified from ARM-PCR. TCRdb ran MiXCR on the multiplex PCR reads and lists one entry per CDR3 protein. Of 80,000 or so distinct CDR3 sequences in the sample, about 82% were seen once. CDR1 LGHNA and CDR2 YNFKEQ come from the germline V gene. The CDR3 extends over 16 amino acids. What was sequenced was distant non-tumor lung tissue. The clonotype originates from a man in his 60s with non-small cell lung cancer. The V and J genes are TRBV4-2 and TRBJ1-2, with a possible D match to TRBD1 (6 bases). CDR3 residues: CASSTPAGTEGDGYTF. The CDR3 DNA reads as TGTGCCAGCAGCACCCCTGCTGGGACGGAGGGGGATGGGTACACCTTC.